The TCR beta chain described here comes from a study of T-cell memory formation after mild COVID-19. The CDR3 is 17 residues long. TCRdb independently ran MiXCR on the 5' RACE reads; one entry per CDR3 protein. The table has about 210,000 distinct CDR3 sequences, roughly a tenth seen once. Findings of the study overall: There was a balanced CD4/CD8 profile in clones contracting day 15 to 85, and later expanders leaned CD4+.

Worth noting for this clonotype: What it binds is not known.

The TCR comes from a man aged 18 to 29 who had mild COVID-19 (a few samples of this study predate the infection). Cell type and time point are not known. The specimen sequenced was PBMCs or a T cell subset sorted from them (not recorded which). The chain recombines TRBV21-1 with TRBJ1-2. TRBV21-1 is assigned pseudogene status. In DNA form, the CDR3 reads TGTGCCAGCAGCAAATTCCCATTGCCCACCCATTTGGAGGGCTACACCTTC. This gives the protein CASSKFPLPTHLEGYTF.